One TCR beta chain is described in this entry. The antigen is undetermined. A junction end diverges from the germline sequence, so it may reflect a read error. Using immunoSEQ multiplex PCR, the repertoire was profiled, and TCRdb retains in-frame clones only, with some absent. Of around 100,000 clones in the sample, roughly 88% were seen once. The CDR3 extends over 17 amino acids. The germline gives CDR1 MDHEN, CDR2 SYDVKM. This sample is drawn from a study of T cell responses to AZD1222 COVID-19 vaccine. Study-level information: The study pooled second doses at about 4 or about 12 weeks. General observations from the study: The sample set comprised mostly white British donors with more females, and clonal diversity was possibly underestimated.

The sequencing here drew on peripheral blood, taken on day 0 of AZD1222 vaccination. The receptor was isolated from an adult in good health. The chain is built from TRBV28 and TRBJ2-5, with 8 positions matching TRBD2. This chain's CDR3 is CARRLQGTRGGLETQYF. In DNA form, the CDR3 reads TGTGCCCGCAGGCTGCAGGGGACTCGGGGGGGGTTAGAGACCCAGTACTTC. The full variable domain, its missing parts supplied by reference TRBV28 and TRBJ2-5, is DVKVTQSSRYLVKRTGEKVFLECVQDMDHENMFWYRQDPGLGLRLIYFSYDVKMKEKGDIPEGYSVSREKKERFSLILESASTNQTSMYLCARRLQGTRGGLETQYFGPGTRLLVL.